The rows below give T cell receptor beta chains drawn from one sample of a study of blood T cell repertoires in COVID-19. The assay was immunoSEQ multiplex PCR, and TCRdb's table has in-frame clones only and misses some. The sample contains 35,000 to 50,000 clones, more than 75% of which appear only once. Input material: peripheral blood. These receptor sequences come from a woman in her seventies in a cohort sampled during active COVID-19. The CDR3 runs from the conserved cysteine through the conserved F or W. The D gene is left open where the match is weak. Clone sizes are given selectively: once, few, many, or a class where the clone is expanded.

V gene: TRBV9
clone size: .
D gene: TRBD2
J gene: TRBJ2-7
CDR3 DNA: TGTGCCAGCAGCGTCAAGTGGGGCGGGAGACGCGAACAGTACTTC
CDR3 protein: CASSVKWGGRREQYF

V gene: TRBV28
clone size: .
D gene: .
J gene: TRBJ2-1
CDR3 DNA: TGTGCCAGCAGTTTCCACGGACTAAATGAGCAGTTCTTC
CDR3 protein: CASSFHGLNEQFF

V gene: TRBV29-1
clone size: .
D gene: TRBD2
J gene: TRBJ2-7
CDR3 DNA: TGCAGCGTCCCCGGGACTAGCGGTTCCTACGAGCAGTACTTC
CDR3 protein: CSVPGTSGSYEQYF

V gene: TRBV28
clone size: few
D gene: .
J gene: TRBJ1-5
CDR3 DNA: TGTGCCAGCAGTTGGCCCCCTCCAGCGCTGAATAGCAATCAGCCCCAGCATTTT
CDR3 protein: CASSWPPPALNSNQPQHF

V gene: TRBV19
clone size: .
D gene: TRBD2
J gene: TRBJ2-7
CDR3 DNA: TGTGCCAGTACCCAGACTAGCGGGAGTTCCTACGAGCAGTACTTC
CDR3 protein: CASTQTSGSSYEQYF

V gene: TRBV5-6
clone size: .
D gene: .
J gene: TRBJ2-3
CDR3 DNA: TGTGCCAGCAGCTTGGGAACTACAGATACGCAGTATTTT
CDR3 protein: CASSLGTTDTQYF

V gene: TRBV28
clone size: .
D gene: .
J gene: TRBJ1-1
CDR3 DNA: TGTGCCAGCAGTTTAAGGGAGACTACGAGGGAAGCTTTCTTT
CDR3 protein: CASSLRETTREAFF

V gene: TRBV19
clone size: .
D gene: .
J gene: TRBJ1-2
CDR3 DNA: TGTGCCACCACCGACGGCTCGGGCTATGGCTACACCTTC
CDR3 protein: CATTDGSGYGYTF

V gene: TRBV11-3
clone size: .
D gene: TRBD1
J gene: TRBJ1-4
CDR3 DNA: TGTGCCAGCAGCTTAGAGGGACAGGGGCAAATCGGGTGGAAACTGTTTTTT
CDR3 protein: CASSLEGQGQIGWKLFF

V gene: TRBV6-6
clone size: .
D gene: TRBD2
J gene: TRBJ2-7
CDR3 DNA: TGTGCCAGCAGTTCGACTGGACTAGCGGAGCCCTACGAGCAGTACTTC
CDR3 protein: CASSSTGLAEPYEQYF

V gene: TRBV2
clone size: medium-sized
D gene: TRBD1
J gene: TRBJ1-2
CDR3 DNA: TGTGCCAGCAGTACCCGCGGGACAGGATCTCTATTC
CDR3 protein: CASSTRGTGSLF

V gene: TRBV7-9
clone size: once
D gene: .
J gene: TRBJ2-2
CDR3 DNA: TGTGCCAGCAGCTTAGCGGACAGTAACACCGGGGAGCTGTTTTTT
CDR3 protein: CASSLADSNTGELFF

V gene: TRBV6-2/TRBV6-3
clone size: .
D gene: TRBD1
J gene: TRBJ2-4
CDR3 DNA: TGTGCCAGCAGTTATACAGGGGGTAGTAGAAACATTCAGTACTTC
CDR3 protein: CASSYTGGSRNIQYF

V gene: TRBV24-1
clone size: .
D gene: TRBD1
J gene: TRBJ2-2
CDR3 DNA: TGTGCCACCAGTGTTCGGACAGGCACCGGGGAGCTGTTTTTT
CDR3 protein: CATSVRTGTGELFF

V gene: TRBV11-3
clone size: .
D gene: TRBD2
J gene: TRBJ2-3
CDR3 DNA: TGTGCCAGCAGTCCGGGACTAGCGTGGTCAGATACGCAGTATTTT
CDR3 protein: CASSPGLAWSDTQYF

V gene: TRBV11-2
clone size: once
D gene: .
J gene: TRBJ2-5
CDR3 DNA: TGTGCCAGCAGCTTAGGTCAGGGGACCCAGTACTTC
CDR3 protein: CASSLGQGTQYF

V gene: TRBV18
clone size: .
D gene: TRBD1
J gene: TRBJ1-2
CDR3 DNA: TGTGCCAGCTCACCAACCACAGGGGGCGCCGAGGGCTACACCTTC
CDR3 protein: CASSPTTGGAEGYTF

V gene: TRBV5-4
clone size: once
D gene: TRBD1
J gene: TRBJ2-5
CDR3 DNA: TGTGCCAGCAGCTTGACCACAGGGGGCGGAGAGACCCAGTACTTC
CDR3 protein: CASSLTTGGGETQYF

V gene: TRBV23-1
clone size: .
D gene: TRBD2
J gene: TRBJ2-1
CDR3 DNA: TGCGCCAGCAGTCTCCCCCGGCCCGGACTAGCGGGAGGGCCCAATGAGCAGTTCTTC
CDR3 protein: CASSLPRPGLAGGPNEQFF

V gene: TRBV5-1
clone size: .
D gene: TRBD2
J gene: TRBJ2-3
CDR3 DNA: TGCGCCAGCAGCTCGGTACTAGCGGGAGGTGGAGATACGCAGTATTTT
CDR3 protein: CASSSVLAGGGDTQYF

V gene: TRBV6-6
clone size: .
D gene: TRBD2
J gene: TRBJ2-1
CDR3 DNA: TGTGCCAGCAGTCTAGCGGGAGGGGCATCCTACAATGAGCAGTTCTTC
CDR3 protein: CASSLAGGASYNEQFF

V gene: TRBV5-8
clone size: .
D gene: .
J gene: TRBJ1-5
CDR3 DNA: TGTGCCAGCAGCCCTTTCTGGGGGCCGGATCGTAATCAGCCCCAGCATTTT
CDR3 protein: CASSPFWGPDRNQPQHF

V gene: TRBV28
clone size: .
D gene: .
J gene: TRBJ1-1
CDR3 DNA: TGTGCCAGCAGTTTATCAGATAACACTGAAGCTTTCTTT
CDR3 protein: CASSLSDNTEAFF

V gene: TRBV28
clone size: .
D gene: TRBD1
J gene: TRBJ2-7
CDR3 DNA: TGTGCCAGCAGCCCTCCTCCCACAGGGGGACGCGAGCAGTACTTC
CDR3 protein: CASSPPPTGGREQYF

V gene: TRBV2
clone size: .
D gene: TRBD2
J gene: TRBJ2-1
CDR3 DNA: TGTGCCAGCAGTCCCTACCCGGGGACTAGCGTCAATGAGCAGTTCTTC
CDR3 protein: CASSPYPGTSVNEQFF

V gene: TRBV6-1
clone size: .
D gene: TRBD2
J gene: TRBJ2-1
CDR3 DNA: TGTGCCAGCAGTGAACAGACTAGCGGGAGGGGTAATGAGCAGTTCTTC
CDR3 protein: CASSEQTSGRGNEQFF

V gene: TRBV9
clone size: few
D gene: .
J gene: TRBJ1-4
CDR3 DNA: TGTGCCAGCAGCGTAGGGCAGAGGGCTTCTGAAAAACTGTTTTTT
CDR3 protein: CASSVGQRASEKLFF

V gene: TRBV19
clone size: .
D gene: TRBD2
J gene: TRBJ2-5
CDR3 DNA: TGTGCCAGTAGTTCGGGACTAGCGGGAGAAGAGACCCAGTACTTC
CDR3 protein: CASSSGLAGEETQYF

V gene: TRBV3-1/TRBV3-2
clone size: .
D gene: .
J gene: TRBJ2-4
CDR3 DNA: TGTGCCAGCAGCCAAGATCTCCCGGCGGGCAGCCAAAACATTCAGTACTTC
CDR3 protein: CASSQDLPAGSQNIQYF

V gene: TRBV4-3
clone size: once
D gene: .
J gene: TRBJ1-2
CDR3 DNA: TGCGCCAGCAGCCTCGACAGCCAAAACTATGGCTACACCTTC
CDR3 protein: CASSLDSQNYGYTF

V gene: TRBV11-2
clone size: .
D gene: TRBD2
J gene: TRBJ2-3
CDR3 DNA: TGTGCCAGCAGCCCCATAGCGGGAGAGGGAACGCAGTATTTT
CDR3 protein: CASSPIAGEGTQYF

V gene: TRBV4-2
clone size: .
D gene: .
J gene: TRBJ2-4
CDR3 DNA: TGTGCCAGCAGCCAAGATAAAAGGGGGCGGGACCCTCAGTACTTC
CDR3 protein: CASSQDKRGRDPQYF

V gene: TRBV5-8
clone size: few
D gene: TRBD2
J gene: TRBJ2-1
CDR3 DNA: TGTGCCAGCAGCTGGAGGTCAGCGGGAGGTGAGCAGTTCTTC
CDR3 protein: CASSWRSAGGEQFF

V gene: TRBV21-1
clone size: .
D gene: .
J gene: TRBJ2-7
CDR3 DNA: TGTGCCAGCAGCAAAGAAGGGGGACAGGGGGCTTCCTCCTACGAGCAGTACTTC
CDR3 protein: CASSKEGGQGASSYEQYF

V gene: TRBV6-4
clone size: .
D gene: .
J gene: TRBJ1-3
CDR3 DNA: TGTGCCAGCAGGACCAGGGGCTCAATTACTGGAAACACCATATATTTT
CDR3 protein: CASRTRGSITGNTIYF

V gene: TRBV6-1
clone size: .
D gene: .
J gene: TRBJ2-3
CDR3 DNA: TGTGCCAGCAGTGAGGCGGGGGCGATCATGGCGCAGTATTTT
CDR3 protein: CASSEAGAIMAQYF

V gene: TRBV2
clone size: .
D gene: TRBD1
J gene: TRBJ1-1
CDR3 DNA: TGTGCCAGCAGCCGGGACAGGGCAGCTTTCTTT
CDR3 protein: CASSRDRAAFF

V gene: TRBV30
clone size: once
D gene: .
J gene: TRBJ2-3
CDR3 DNA: TGTGCCTGGAGTCCCGGACGGGGGATCACAGATACGCAGTATTTT
CDR3 protein: CAWSPGRGITDTQYF

V gene: TRBV12-3/TRBV12-4
clone size: .
D gene: .
J gene: TRBJ1-1
CDR3 DNA: TGTGCCAGCAGCATACAGGAGAACACTGAAGCTTTCTTT
CDR3 protein: CASSIQENTEAFF

V gene: TRBV20-1
clone size: .
D gene: .
J gene: TRBJ1-1
CDR3 DNA: TGCAGTGCCAGCCGGGTAGAAGCTTTCTTT
CDR3 protein: CSASRVEAFF

V gene: TRBV5-1
clone size: .
D gene: TRBD2
J gene: TRBJ2-3
CDR3 DNA: TGCGCCAGCAGCTTGGTAGCGGGACTCACAGATACGCAGTATTTT
CDR3 protein: CASSLVAGLTDTQYF

V gene: TRBV19
clone size: .
D gene: TRBD1
J gene: TRBJ1-5
CDR3 DNA: TGTGCCAGTGAACAGGGGGTAAGCAATCAGCCCCAGCATTTT
CDR3 protein: CASEQGVSNQPQHF

V gene: TRBV19
clone size: .
D gene: .
J gene: TRBJ2-5
CDR3 DNA: TGTGCCAGTAGTGCGGGACGCCTCCAAGAGACCCAGTACTTC
CDR3 protein: CASSAGRLQETQYF

V gene: TRBV16
clone size: .
D gene: .
J gene: TRBJ1-6
CDR3 DNA: TGTGCCAGCAGCCACCAAGGAGGCAGTTCACCCCTCCACTTT
CDR3 protein: CASSHQGGSSPLHF

V gene: TRBV12-5
clone size: .
D gene: TRBD1
J gene: TRBJ2-1
CDR3 DNA: TGTGCTAGTGGACGCGGACAGGGGGCCTCCTACAATGAGCAGTTCTTC
CDR3 protein: CASGRGQGASYNEQFF

V gene: TRBV27
clone size: few
D gene: TRBD1
J gene: TRBJ1-2
CDR3 DNA: TGTGCCAGCAGTTCCGACAGGGCAGGGTATGGCTACACCTTC
CDR3 protein: CASSSDRAGYGYTF

V gene: TRBV12-3/TRBV12-4
clone size: .
D gene: .
J gene: TRBJ2-2
CDR3 DNA: TGTGCCAGCAGCCGTGACACCGGGGAGCTGTTTTTT
CDR3 protein: CASSRDTGELFF

V gene: TRBV28
clone size: .
D gene: .
J gene: TRBJ1-5
CDR3 DNA: TGTGCCAGCAGTCTGGGGGCCGATCAGCCCCAGCATTTT
CDR3 protein: CASSLGADQPQHF

V gene: TRBV6-5
clone size: .
D gene: TRBD2
J gene: TRBJ2-1
CDR3 DNA: TGTGCCAGCAGTACTAGCGGGAGCACGAATGAGCAGTTCTTC
CDR3 protein: CASSTSGSTNEQFF